The 21 T cell receptor beta chains reported below all come from one sample, sequenced in a study of CD8 T cells in ankylosing spondylitis. TCRdb recomputed calls from the 5' RACE reads with MiXCR, one row per CDR3 protein. The repertoire includes more than 150,000 distinct CDR3 sequences, about 20% of them detected once, and approximately 4% sits in the top ten. The sequencing sample was made of blood, either unsorted or a sorted T cell fraction (not recorded which). The receptor set was obtained from a male donor aged 10-30 years with ankylosing spondylitis or in good health (not recorded which).

A few counts support this clonotype. The chain recombines TRBV2 with TRBJ2-3; D call uncertain. The CDR3 is 12 residues long. V lost 9 bases and J 1 base, leaving 8 bases between the germline ends. Germline CDR1 is SNHLY and CDR2 is FYNNEI. Here the CDR3 DNA reads TGTGCCAGAAGACAAGGCACAGATACGCAGTATTTT. It yields the protein CARRQGTDTQYF.

The genes are TRBV12-3 or TRBV12-4 and TRBJ1-2; the match to TRBD1 covers 7 bases. V lost 3 bases, J lost 5 bases, and 9 bases stayed unmatched. The CDR3 spans 15 residues. CDR3 protein: CASSFLNRGGYGYTF. The CDR3 nucleotides are TGTGCCAGCAGTTTTCTCAACAGGGGAGGGTATGGCTACACCTTC.

This clonotype has ten or more counts. The chain has TRBV7-2 and TRBJ2-3; unclear D gene. The germline V gene has CDR1 SGHTA and CDR2 FQGNSA. Between the trimmed V and J ends, which lost 5 bases and 5 bases, there was a span of 17 bases. This CDR3 is 15 amino acids long. CDR3 in DNA: TGTGCCAGCAGCCCTACCTTGGTCTGGGGAGATACGCAGTATTTT. Residues: CASSPTLVWGDTQYF.

This clonotype was seen ten or more times. The chain links TRBV5-5 to TRBJ2-2; TRBD2 matches at 8 bases. CDR1 SGHKS and CDR2 YYEKEE come from the germline V gene (reference sequence). The CDR3 is made up of 15 amino acids. Trimming took 5 bases from V and 1 from J; bases not matched to a gene: 4. CDR3 sequence: CASRLLAVNTGELFF. The CDR3 coding sequence is TGTGCCAGCAGATTACTAGCGGTGAACACCGGGGAGCTGTTTTTT.

The rearrangement links TRBV29-1 to TRBJ2-3, with D perhaps given as TRBD1 or TRBD2 (6 bases each). The CDR3 contains 15 residues. CDR1 and CDR2 (germline): SQVTM, ANQGSEA. The ends were cut back, 1 base at V and 0 bases at J, with 11 bases in the middle. The CDR3 protein is CSVEGGRGSTDTQYF. The CDR3 DNA is TGCAGCGTTGAAGGGGGGCGGGGTAGCACAGATACGCAGTATTTT.

The table lists this clonotype with many counts. V usage is TRBV12-3 or TRBV12-4 and J usage is TRBJ2-5; no clear D gene. The V and J ends lost 6 bases and 1 base respectively, with 6 bases between them. This CDR3 has 12 residues. The CDR3 loop reads CASRGSQETQYF. The CDR3 DNA sequence: TGTGCCAGCAGGGGATCCCAAGAGACCCAGTACTTC.

This clonotype was seen repeatedly, ten times or more. The V call is TRBV5-1, the J call TRBJ1-5; a weak D match, TRBD1 (5 bases). Between the trimmed V and J ends, which lost 4 bases and 2 bases, there was a span of 13 bases. CDR1 SGHRS and CDR2 YFSETQ come from the germline V gene. There are 15 residues in the CDR3. CDR3 in amino acids: CASSASGTGNQPQHF. For the CDR3, the DNA is TGCGCCAGCAGCGCCTCAGGGACCGGCAATCAGCCCCAGCATTTT.

This clonotype was picked up many times. The chain combines TRBV9 with TRBJ2-7, with a possible D match to TRBD2 (5 bases). The CDR3 runs to 15 residues. V shed 0 bases and J shed 7 bases, with 17 bases lying between them. In germline, CDR1 is SGDLS, CDR2 YYNGEE. In nucleotides, the CDR3 is TGTGCCAGCAGCGTAGGGAGCGGCCCCTCTATAGAGCAGTACTTC. Protein product: CASSVGSGPSIEQYF.

Ten or more counts support this clonotype. This CDR3 is CSVPGPRHEKLFF. The CDR3 DNA is TGCAGCGTCCCGGGTCCGAGGCATGAAAAACTGTTTTTT. The V gene is TRBV29-1, the J gene TRBJ1-4; D not certain. The CDR3 has 13 residues. Germline V gene data show CDR1 as SQVTM and CDR2 as ANQGSEA. The ends were cut back, 6 bases at V and 6 bases at J, with 14 bases in the middle.

This clonotype was seen repeatedly, ten times or more. V usage is TRBV18 and J usage is TRBJ2-7, with a weak D call TRBD1 (6 bases). The CDR3 is 15 amino acids. The ends were cut back, 2 bases at V and 7 bases at J, with 18 bases in the middle. Germline loops: CDR1 KGHSH, CDR2 LQKENI. Here the CDR3 DNA reads TGTGCCAGCTCACCATCCCCAGGGGAAGTGGGGGAGCAGTACTTC. This sequence encodes CASSPSPGEVGEQYF.

This clonotype was observed at least ten times. The chain employs TRBV12-3 or TRBV12-4 and TRBJ2-5; 11 nucleotides align to TRBD2. With V trimmed by 6 bases and J by 4 bases, 7 bases remained unmatched. The CDR3 contains 15 residues. CDR3 in amino acids: CASRPTSGTGETQYF. The CDR3 region has the DNA TGTGCCAGCAGGCCGACTAGCGGGACTGGAGAGACCCAGTACTTC.

In its sample, this clonotype was seen many times. V is TRBV5-1 and J is TRBJ2-7; D ambiguous. Deletions cut 4 bases from V and 10 bases from J, with 12 bases between. The CDR3 runs to 11 residues. Germline CDR1 SGHRS, CDR2 YFSETQ. For the CDR3, the DNA is TGCGCCAGCAGCCCCGGGCGGATCCAGTACTTC. Protein product: CASSPGRIQYF.

This clonotype was seen repeatedly, ten times or more. This rearrangement joins TRBV6-6 to TRBJ2-5, with D possibly called TRBD1 or TRBD2 (5 bases each). The V gene's germline CDR1 is MNHNY and CDR2 SVGAGI (reference sequence). With 7 bases removed from V and 7 bases from J, the gap between germline ends came to 19 bases. The CDR3 covers 14 residues. The CDR3, as DNA: TGTGCCAGCACCCTGCCAGGGCCCGAGGGGACCCAGTACTTC. This sequence encodes CASTLPGPEGTQYF.

This clonotype has at least ten counts. The V and J genes are TRBV12-3 or TRBV12-4 and TRBJ2-3; D is unclear. The CDR3 length is 12 residues. V lost 2 bases and J 5 bases, leaving 5 bases between the germline ends. CDR3 nucleotides: TGTGCCAGCAGTTTAAAGGGAGATACGCAGTATTTT. Encoded protein: CASSLKGDTQYF.

This clonotype has a count of ten or more. This chain uses TRBV20-1 with TRBJ2-7; 7 bases fit TRBD2. The CDR3 is 13 amino acids. The junction had 1 base not matched to a gene; V was cut back by 0 bases and J by 2 bases. Per germline, CDR1 DFQATT and CDR2 SNEGSKA (reference sequence). CDR3 amino acids: CSARDGRAYEQYF. In nucleotides, the CDR3 is TGCAGTGCTAGAGATGGGAGGGCCTACGAGCAGTACTTC.

The table lists this clonotype with many counts. The chain has TRBV15 and TRBJ1-1; the D is unclear. From germline, CDR1 is LNHNV and CDR2 YYDKDF (reference sequence). The CDR3 extends over 13 amino acids. V lost 1 base and J 2 bases, leaving 5 bases between the germline ends. This chain's CDR3 is CATSRGHNTEAFF. In DNA, the CDR3 is TGTGCCACCAGCAGAGGACATAACACTGAAGCTTTCTTT. Looking up the rest from reference TRBV15 and TRBJ1-1 gives the full variable domain: DAMVIQNPRYQVTQFGKPVTLSCSQTLNHNVMYWYQQKSSQAPKLLFHYYDKDFNNEADTPDNFQSRRPNTSFCFLDIRSPGLGDTAMYLCATSRGHNTEAFFGQGTRLTVV.

This clonotype appeared many times. V usage is TRBV29-1 and J usage is TRBJ2-5; the match to TRBD2 covers 13 bases. Germline V lookup: CDR1 SQVTM, CDR2 ANQGSEA. J was trimmed by 10 bases and V by 2 bases; bases with no gene match: 4. The length of the CDR3 is 13 residues. CDR3 region: CSVEKTSGRDQYF. As DNA, the CDR3 is TGCAGCGTTGAAAAAACTAGCGGGAGGGACCAGTACTTC.

This clonotype appeared many times. The chain employs TRBV7-9 and TRBJ1-5; D is possibly TRBD1 (5 bases). The V and J ends lost 4 bases and 2 bases respectively, with 15 bases between them. The CDR3 consists of 16 residues. The germline gives CDR1 SEHNR, CDR2 FQNEAQ (reference sequence). As DNA, the CDR3 is TGTGCCAGCAGCTCCTCCCTCGGGGGGGGCAATCAGCCCCAGCATTTT. Amino acid sequence: CASSSSLGGGNQPQHF.

This clonotype was recorded many times. The genes are TRBV20-1 and TRBJ2-5; D is uncertain. The V gene lost 3 bases and the J gene lost 9 bases, with 17 bases spanning the gap. The germline CDR1 and CDR2 sequences are DFQATT and SNEGSKA (reference sequence). This CDR3 is 13 amino acids long. The CDR3 reads CSASSSRWVSQYF. The CDR3 DNA follows: TGCAGTGCTAGTAGTAGCAGATGGGTGTCCCAGTACTTC.

There are many counts of this clonotype. The gene calls are TRBV20-1 and TRBJ1-5; perhaps TRBD1 as D (5 bases). Germline loops: CDR1 DFQATT, CDR2 SNEGSKA (reference sequence). The CDR3 length is 13 residues. Deletions cut 3 bases from V and 3 bases from J, with 9 bases between. CDR3 region: CSASDRNNQPQHF. The CDR3 coding sequence is TGCAGTGCTAGTGACAGAAACAATCAGCCCCAGCATTTT.

In this sample, this clonotype turned up many times. V gene TRBV7-9 combines with J gene TRBJ2-7, with D tentatively TRBD1 or TRBD2 (6 bases each). The germline CDR1 and CDR2 sequences are SEHNR and FQNEAQ (reference sequence). The CDR3 spans 14 residues. Trimming took off 8 bases at V and 1 base at J, with 15 bases between the two ends. The DNA for the CDR3 is TGTGCCAGCGGGAGGACAGTCTATTCCTACGAGCAGTACTTC. It is translated as CASGRTVYSYEQYF.